These T cell receptor beta chains were read from a single sample in a study of shared T cell receptors in the human thymus. Method: immunoSEQ multiplex PCR; TCRdb's copy keeps in-frame clones and lacks some. The sample holds 720,000 or so clones, 75% to 90% seen once. These same data were also listed under a study on human thymus T cells.

The source material was thymocytes. Source of these receptors: a girl under three years old with a congenital heart defect. The CDR3 runs from the conserved cysteine through the conserved F or W. The size of a clone is reported for some rows only, either as once, few or many, or as a class for expanded clones.

CDR3 protein: CASGLDLRWTGDALNTEAFF; J gene: TRBJ1-1; clone size: few; V gene: TRBV12-5
CDR3 protein: CASSIGTGEGTEAFF; J gene: TRBJ1-1; clone size: once; V gene: TRBV19
CDR3 protein: CASSQEAEGRGVSQSNQPQHF; J gene: TRBJ1-5; clone size: -; V gene: TRBV4-1
CDR3 protein: CASSLLAGGLGVQYF; J gene: TRBJ2-3; clone size: few; V gene: TRBV6-6
CDR3 protein: CASSSQTGSGNTIYF; J gene: TRBJ1-3; clone size: -; V gene: TRBV5-1
CDR3 protein: CASSPGPAGTQYF; J gene: TRBJ2-3; clone size: -; V gene: TRBV6-5
CDR3 protein: CASSYAFETGAGELFF; J gene: TRBJ2-2; clone size: -; V gene: TRBV6-5
CDR3 protein: CASSVGTSGGPRSYEQYF; J gene: TRBJ2-7; clone size: -; V gene: TRBV7-9
CDR3 protein: CAWGMTGSDYGYTF; J gene: TRBJ1-2; clone size: -; V gene: TRBV30
CDR3 protein: CASSQVRKVKETQYF; J gene: TRBJ2-5; clone size: -; V gene: TRBV4-1